The T cell receptor (beta chain) under discussion was sequenced for a study of cytomegalovirus exposure and HLA in healthy donors. Findings of the study overall: Reportedly, diagnosis of cytomegalovirus status by the classifier showed high specificity and sensitivity. A subsequent analysis found that TCR clusters from the first cohort also tended to co-occur in the approximately 130 validation repertoires, with 90% to 95% of cluster scores above 0. The CMV antigen specificity of a few CMV-associated chains was confirmed through in vitro analysis.

Trimming took off 0 bases at V and 4 bases at J, with 9 bases between the two ends. CDR1 SGHNT and CDR2 YENEEA come from the germline V gene. This CDR3 is 14 amino acids long. Using immunoSEQ multiplex PCR, the repertoire was profiled, and TCRdb retains in-frame clones only, with some absent. The sample comprises fewer than 250,000 clones, around nine tenths of which are singletons, and about 2.8% rests with the top ten. To note about this clone: The antigen remains unidentified.

The TCR was taken from a man aged 18 to 29 in good health and CMV-seronegative. Sequencing input: PBMCs. The chain joins TRBV11-3 to TRBJ1-2; the D is unclear. The DNA for the CDR3 is TGTGCCAGCAGCTTAGACAGAACCCTCTATGGCTACACCTTC. Translated: CASSLDRTLYGYTF.